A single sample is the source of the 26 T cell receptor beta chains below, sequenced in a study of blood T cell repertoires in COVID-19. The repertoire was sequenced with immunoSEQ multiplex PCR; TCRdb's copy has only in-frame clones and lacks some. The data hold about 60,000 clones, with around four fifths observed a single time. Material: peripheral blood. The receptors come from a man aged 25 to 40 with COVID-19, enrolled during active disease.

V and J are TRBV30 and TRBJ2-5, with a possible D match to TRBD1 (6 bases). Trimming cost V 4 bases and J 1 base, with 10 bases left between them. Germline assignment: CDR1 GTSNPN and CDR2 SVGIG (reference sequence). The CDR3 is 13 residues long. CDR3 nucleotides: TGTGCCTGGATAGGACAGCTCCAAGAGACCCAGTACTTC. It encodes CAWIGQLQETQYF.

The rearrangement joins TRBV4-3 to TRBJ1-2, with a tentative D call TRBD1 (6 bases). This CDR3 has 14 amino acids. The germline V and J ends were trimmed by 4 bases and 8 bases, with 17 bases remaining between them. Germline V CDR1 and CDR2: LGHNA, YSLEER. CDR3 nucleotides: TGCGCCAGCAGCCCTCAGGGGCTAGGGGTCGGCTACACCTTC. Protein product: CASSPQGLGVGYTF.

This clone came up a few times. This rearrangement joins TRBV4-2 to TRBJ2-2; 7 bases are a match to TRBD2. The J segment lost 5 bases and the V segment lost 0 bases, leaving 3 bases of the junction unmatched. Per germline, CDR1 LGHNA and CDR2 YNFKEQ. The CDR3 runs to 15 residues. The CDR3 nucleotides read TGTGCCAGCAGCCAAGATCTAGCGGAGACCGGGGAGCTGTTTTTT. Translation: CASSQDLAETGELFF.

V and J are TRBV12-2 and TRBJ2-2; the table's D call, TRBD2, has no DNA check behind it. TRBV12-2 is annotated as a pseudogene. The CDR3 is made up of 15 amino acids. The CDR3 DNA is TGTGCAAGTCGCGCCGATGAGGTGTCCACCGGGGAGCTGTTTTTT. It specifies CASRADEVSTGELFF.

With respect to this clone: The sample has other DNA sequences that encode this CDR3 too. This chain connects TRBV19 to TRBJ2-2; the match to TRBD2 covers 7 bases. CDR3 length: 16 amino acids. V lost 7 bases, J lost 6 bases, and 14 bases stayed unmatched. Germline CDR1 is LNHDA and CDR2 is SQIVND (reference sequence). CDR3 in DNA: TGTGCCAGTACCCTTTCGGGGGGTTTCAGCGCCGGGGAGCTGTTTTTT. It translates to CASTLSGGFSAGELFF.

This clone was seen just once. CDR3 sequence (DNA): TGTGCCAGCAGCTTGCGACAGGCGAACTATGGCTACACCTTC. Translation gives CASSLRQANYGYTF. The chain combines TRBV5-6 with TRBJ1-2, with D perhaps TRBD1 (6 bases). Looked up from germline, CDR1 is SGHDT and CDR2 is YYEEEE. Trimming removed 1 base at V and 2 bases at J, with 9 bases between. This CDR3 contains 14 residues.

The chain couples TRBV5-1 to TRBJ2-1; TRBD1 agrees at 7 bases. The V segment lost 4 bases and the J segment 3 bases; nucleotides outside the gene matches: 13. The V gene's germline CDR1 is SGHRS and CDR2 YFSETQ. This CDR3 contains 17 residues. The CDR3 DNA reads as TGCGCCAGCAGCCCTGGACGAACAGGGGTCTACTACAATGAGCAGTTCTTC. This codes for CASSPGRTGVYYNEQFF.

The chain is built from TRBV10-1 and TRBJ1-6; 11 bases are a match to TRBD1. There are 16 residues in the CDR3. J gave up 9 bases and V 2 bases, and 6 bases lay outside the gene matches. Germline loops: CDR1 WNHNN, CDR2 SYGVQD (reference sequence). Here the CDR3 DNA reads TGCGCCAGCAGTGAGCGGGGGGACAGGGGGGTTTCACCCCTCCACTTT. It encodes CASSERGDRGVSPLHF.

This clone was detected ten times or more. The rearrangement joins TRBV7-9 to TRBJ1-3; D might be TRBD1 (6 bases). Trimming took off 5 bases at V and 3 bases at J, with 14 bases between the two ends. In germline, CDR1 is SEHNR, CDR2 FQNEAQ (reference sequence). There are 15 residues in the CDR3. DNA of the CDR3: TGTGCCAGCAGCGCACAACAGGGTTTTGGAAACACCATATATTTT. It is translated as CASSAQQGFGNTIYF.

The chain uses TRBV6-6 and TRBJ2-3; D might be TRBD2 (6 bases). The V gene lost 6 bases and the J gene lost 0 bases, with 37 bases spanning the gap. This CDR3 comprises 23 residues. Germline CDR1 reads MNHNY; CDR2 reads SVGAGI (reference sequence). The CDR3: CASSLSSGSAWARGTTSTDTQYF. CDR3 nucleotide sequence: TGTGCCAGCAGCTTAAGTAGCGGAAGTGCCTGGGCGCGGGGAACCACTAGCACAGATACGCAGTATTTT.

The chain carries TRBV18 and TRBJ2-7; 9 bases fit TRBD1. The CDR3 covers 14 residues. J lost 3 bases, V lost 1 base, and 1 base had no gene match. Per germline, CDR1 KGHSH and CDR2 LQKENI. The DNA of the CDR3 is TGTGCCAGCTCACCACAGGGACAGGGCTACGAGCAGTACTTC. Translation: CASSPQGQGYEQYF. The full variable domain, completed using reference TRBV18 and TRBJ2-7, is NAGVMQNPRHLVRRRGQEARLRCSPMKGHSHVYWYRQLPEEGLKFMVYLQKENIIDESGMPKERFSAEFPKEGPSILRIQQVVRGDSAAYFCASSPQGQGYEQYFGPGTRLTVT.

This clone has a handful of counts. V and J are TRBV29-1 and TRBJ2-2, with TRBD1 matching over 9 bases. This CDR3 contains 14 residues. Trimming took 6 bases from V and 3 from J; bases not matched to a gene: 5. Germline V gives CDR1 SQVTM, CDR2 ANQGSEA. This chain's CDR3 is CSVRRDRDTGELFF. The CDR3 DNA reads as TGCAGCGTGAGGAGGGACAGGGACACCGGGGAGCTGTTTTTT.

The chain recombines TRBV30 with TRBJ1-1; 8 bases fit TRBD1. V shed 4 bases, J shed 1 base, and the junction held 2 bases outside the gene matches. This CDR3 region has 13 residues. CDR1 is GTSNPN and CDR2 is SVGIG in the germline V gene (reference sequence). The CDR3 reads CAWTGQGNTEAFF. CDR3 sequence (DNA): TGTGCCTGGACCGGACAGGGGAACACTGAAGCTTTCTTT.

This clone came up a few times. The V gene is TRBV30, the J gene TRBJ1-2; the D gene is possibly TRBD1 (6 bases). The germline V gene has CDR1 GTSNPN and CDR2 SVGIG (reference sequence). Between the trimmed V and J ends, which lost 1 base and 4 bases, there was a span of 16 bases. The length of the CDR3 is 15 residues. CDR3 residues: CAWSAAGGSLYGYTF. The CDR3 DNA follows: TGTGCCTGGAGTGCAGCGGGGGGCAGTCTCTATGGCTACACCTTC. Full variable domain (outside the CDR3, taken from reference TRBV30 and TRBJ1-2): SQTIHQWPATLVQPVGSPLSLECTVEGTSNPNLYWYRQAAGRGLQLLFYSVGIGQISSEVPQNLSASRPQDRQFILSSKKLLLSDSGFYLCAWSAAGGSLYGYTFGSGTRLTVV.

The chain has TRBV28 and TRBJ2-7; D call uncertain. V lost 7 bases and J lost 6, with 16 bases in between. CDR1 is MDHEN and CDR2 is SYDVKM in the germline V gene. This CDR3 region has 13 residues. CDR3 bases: TGTGCCAGCACATCCGGGTCGTTAGGCGAGCAGTACTTC. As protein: CASTSGSLGEQYF.

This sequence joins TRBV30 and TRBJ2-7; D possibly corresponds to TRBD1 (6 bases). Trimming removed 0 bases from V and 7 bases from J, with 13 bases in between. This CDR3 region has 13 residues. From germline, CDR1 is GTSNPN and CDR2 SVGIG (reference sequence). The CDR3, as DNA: TGTGCCTGGAGTGTCGCCAGGGGTGGGGAGCAGTACTTC. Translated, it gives CAWSVARGGEQYF.

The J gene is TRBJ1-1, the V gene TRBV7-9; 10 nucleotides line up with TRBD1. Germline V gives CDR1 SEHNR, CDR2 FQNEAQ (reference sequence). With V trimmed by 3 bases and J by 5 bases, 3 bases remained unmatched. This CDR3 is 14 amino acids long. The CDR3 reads CASSLGQGRTEAFF. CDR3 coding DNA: TGTGCCAGCAGCTTGGGACAGGGGAGGACTGAAGCTTTCTTT.

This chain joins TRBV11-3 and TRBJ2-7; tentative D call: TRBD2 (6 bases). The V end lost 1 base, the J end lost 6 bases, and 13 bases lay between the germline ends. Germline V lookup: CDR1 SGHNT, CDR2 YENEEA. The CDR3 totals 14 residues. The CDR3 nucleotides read TGTGCCAGCAGCTTAGCCCAACTAGCAGCCGAGCAGTACTTC. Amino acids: CASSLAQLAAEQYF.

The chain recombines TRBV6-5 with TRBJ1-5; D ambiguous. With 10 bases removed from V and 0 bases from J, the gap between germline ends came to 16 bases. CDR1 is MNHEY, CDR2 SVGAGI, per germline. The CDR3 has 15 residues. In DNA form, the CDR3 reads TGTGCCACAACTAAAAGACGTAATAGCAATCAGCCCCAGCATTTT. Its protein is CATTKRRNSNQPQHF.

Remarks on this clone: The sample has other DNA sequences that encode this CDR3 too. The CDR3 region is CASSFDSRTYEQYF. CDR3 in DNA: TGCGCCAGCAGCTTTGATAGCCGTACCTACGAGCAGTACTTC. V is TRBV5-1 and J is TRBJ2-7; D uncertain. This CDR3 has 14 amino acids. The germline CDR1 and CDR2 sequences are SGHRS and YFSETQ. Trimming removed 2 bases at V and 2 bases at J, with 11 bases between.

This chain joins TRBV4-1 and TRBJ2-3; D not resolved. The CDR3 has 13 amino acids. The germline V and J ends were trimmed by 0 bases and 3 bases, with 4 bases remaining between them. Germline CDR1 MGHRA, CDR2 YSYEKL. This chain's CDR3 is CASSQDFTDTQYF. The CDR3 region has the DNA TGCGCCAGCAGCCAAGACTTTACAGATACGCAGTATTTT.

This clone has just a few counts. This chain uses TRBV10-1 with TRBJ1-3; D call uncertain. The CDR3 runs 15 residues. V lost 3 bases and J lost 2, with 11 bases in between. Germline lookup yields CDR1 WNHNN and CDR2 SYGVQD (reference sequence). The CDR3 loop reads CASSEESGAGNTIYF. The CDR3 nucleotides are TGCGCCAGCAGTGAAGAGTCGGGTGCTGGAAACACCATATATTTT.

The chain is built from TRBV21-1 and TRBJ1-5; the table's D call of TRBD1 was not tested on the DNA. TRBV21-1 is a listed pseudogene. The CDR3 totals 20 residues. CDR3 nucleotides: TGTGCCAGCAGCACGCCCGGCCGGGACAGGGTCCTTCCCCCGAATCAGCCCCAGCATTTT. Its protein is CASSTPGRDRVLPPNQPQHF.

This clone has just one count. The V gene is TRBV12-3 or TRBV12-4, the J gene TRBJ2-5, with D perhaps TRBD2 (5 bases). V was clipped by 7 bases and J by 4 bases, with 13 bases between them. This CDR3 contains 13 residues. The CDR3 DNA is TGTGCCAGCACCTTACGCGAGGGAGAGACCCAGTACTTC. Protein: CASTLREGETQYF.

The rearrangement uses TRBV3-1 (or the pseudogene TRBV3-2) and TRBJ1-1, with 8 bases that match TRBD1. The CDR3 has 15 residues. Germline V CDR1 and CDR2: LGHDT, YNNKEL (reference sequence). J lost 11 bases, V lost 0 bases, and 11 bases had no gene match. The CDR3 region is CASSQDEPGGAEAFF. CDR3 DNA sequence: TGTGCCAGCAGCCAAGATGAGCCAGGGGGCGCGGAGGCTTTCTTT.

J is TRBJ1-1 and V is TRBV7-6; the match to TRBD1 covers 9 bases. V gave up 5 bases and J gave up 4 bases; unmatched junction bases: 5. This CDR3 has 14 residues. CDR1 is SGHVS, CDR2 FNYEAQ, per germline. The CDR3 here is CASSPTGGPTEAFF. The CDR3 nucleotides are TGTGCCAGCAGCCCCACAGGGGGCCCCACTGAAGCTTTCTTT.